The 26 T cell receptor beta chains below come from one sample, sequenced in a study of response to subunit inactivated influenza vaccine. TCRdb analysed the RT-PCR reads with MiXCR anew, one entry per CDR3 protein. Of approximately 520,000 distinct CDR3 sequences in the sample, about 25% were seen once. Source: CD4+ T cells sorted from PBMCs, taken approximately 5 days after vaccination. The origin of the receptors is a man between 50 and 59 years old who received an inactivated influenza vaccine.

This clonotype came up a few times. CDR3 residues: CASQGDTEAFF. The CDR3 nucleotides read TGCGCCAGCCAGGGAGATACTGAAGCTTTCTTT. V is TRBV5-1 and J is TRBJ1-1, with TRBD1 as a possible D gene (5 bases). This CDR3 is built from 11 residues. Trimming shortened V by 7 bases and J by 5 bases, and 9 bases separated the two germline ends. CDR1 is SGHRS and CDR2 is YFSETQ in the germline V gene.

Written as DNA, the CDR3 is TGTGCCACCGGTGGGAGGTACAATGAGCAGTTCTTC. Its translation is CATGGRYNEQFF. This chain links TRBV15 with TRBJ2-1; D possibly corresponds to TRBD2 (6 bases). Trimming cost V 8 bases and J 4 bases, with 9 bases left between them. The germline CDR1 and CDR2 sequences are LNHNV and YYDKDF (reference sequence). The CDR3 has 12 residues. Complete variable domain (other parts from reference TRBV15 and TRBJ2-1): DAMVIQNPRYQVTQFGKPVTLSCSQTLNHNVMYWYQQKSSQAPKLLFHYYDKDFNNEADTPDNFQSRRPNTSFCFLDIRSPGLGDTAMYLCATGGRYNEQFFGPGTRLTVL.

The J gene is TRBJ2-7, the V gene TRBV7-2; D uncertain. Germline V gene data show CDR1 as SGHTA and CDR2 as FQGNSA. This CDR3 is 14 amino acids long. V shed 4 bases and J shed 0 bases, with 10 bases lying between them. The CDR3 spells CASSSPGFSYEQYF. CDR3 in DNA: TGTGCCAGCAGCTCCCCGGGCTTCTCCTACGAGCAGTACTTC. Looking up the rest from reference TRBV7-2 and TRBJ2-7 gives the full variable domain: GAGVSQSPSNKVTEKGKDVELRCDPISGHTALYWYRQSLGQGLEFLIYFQGNSAPDKSGLPSDRFSAERTGGSVSTLTIQRTQQEDSAVYLCASSSPGFSYEQYFGPGTRLTVT.

The CDR3 loop is CASSRVGSIETQYF. The CDR3 DNA sequence: TGTGCCAGCAGTCGGGTCGGCAGCATAGAGACCCAGTACTTC. This rearrangement joins TRBV27 to TRBJ2-5; D is unresolved. Germline V CDR1 and CDR2: MNHEY, SMNVEV (reference sequence). The CDR3 runs 14 residues. V was trimmed by 5 bases and J by 4 bases, leaving 14 bases between them.

The chain combines TRBV7-2 with TRBJ1-3; 9 bases map to TRBD1. CDR1 is SGHTA, CDR2 FQGNSA, per germline. Trimming took 5 bases from V and 3 from J; bases not matched to a gene: 5. This CDR3 is 15 amino acids long. The CDR3 DNA is TGTGCCAGCAGCGTCGACAGGGGGAATGGAAACACCATATATTTT. It is translated as CASSVDRGNGNTIYF.

This clonotype was counted between two and nine times. The chain joins TRBV29-1 to TRBJ1-2, with D possibly TRBD1 on 5 matching bases. CDR3 size: 13 residues. V was cut by 4 bases and J by 8 bases, with 17 bases left in between. Germline loops: CDR1 SQVTM, CDR2 ANQGSEA. The CDR3 nucleotides are TGCAGCGTTGGGTCGGCAGGAGGGGAAGGCTACACCTTC. It is translated as CSVGSAGGEGYTF.

This chain uses TRBV27 with TRBJ2-5, with 7 bases aligning to TRBD1. The CDR3 consists of 18 residues. Germline V gene data show CDR1 as MNHEY and CDR2 as SMNVEV (reference sequence). The V segment lost 6 bases and the J segment 2 bases; nucleotides outside the gene matches: 18. CDR3 DNA: TGTGCCAGCAGCGACCGACCTCTACAGGGGCCGCCTCAAGAGACCCAGTACTTC. Its translation is CASSDRPLQGPPQETQYF.

The chain uses TRBV4-3 and TRBJ1-4; a possible D gene is TRBD1 (5 bases). The V end lost 0 bases, the J end lost 8 bases, and 19 bases lay between the germline ends. Germline V gives CDR1 LGHNA, CDR2 YSLEER. The CDR3 sequence is 17 residues long. The CDR3 loop reads CASSQEGRRGSIEKLFF. In DNA, the CDR3 is TGCGCCAGCAGCCAAGAGGGACGCCGGGGTTCTATCGAAAAACTGTTTTTT.

This chain uses TRBV7-2 with TRBJ2-5; D assignment may be TRBD1 or TRBD2 (6 bases each). The CDR3 contains 14 residues. The V end was cut by 1 base, the J end by 1 base, with 7 bases between. The V gene's germline CDR1 is SGHTA and CDR2 FQGNSA. CDR3 amino acids: CASSLGGAQETQYF. For the CDR3, the DNA is TGTGCCAGCAGCTTAGGGGGGGCCCAAGAGACCCAGTACTTC.

In this sample, this clonotype turned up a few times. This chain links TRBV9 with TRBJ2-3, with 9 bases aligning to TRBD1. The CDR3 loop spans 15 amino acids. CDR1 is SGDLS, CDR2 YYNGEE, per germline. The ends lost 3 bases at V and 1 base at J; junction bases unmatched: 3. CDR3 DNA: TGTGCCAGCAGCGGGACAGGGGTGGGCACAGATACGCAGTATTTT. Protein product: CASSGTGVGTDTQYF.

This chain joins TRBV28 and TRBJ2-6; 7 nucleotides agree with TRBD1. The CDR3 is 15 amino acids. Germline CDR1 is MDHEN and CDR2 is SYDVKM. V trimming: 5 bases; J trimming: 2 bases; junction bases outside the gene matches: 3. The CDR3 coding sequence is TGTGCCAGCAGTGAAACAGGGGCTGGGGCCAACGTCCTGACTTTC. Amino acid sequence: CASSETGAGANVLTF.

This clonotype was counted only a few times. V usage is TRBV30 and J usage is TRBJ2-4; D remains unclear. From germline, CDR1 is GTSNPN and CDR2 SVGIG (reference sequence). V dropped 5 bases and J dropped 0 bases, with 14 bases sitting between them. The CDR3 is 15 amino acids. The CDR3 coding sequence is TGTGCCTGGTCCATTGGAAGCCTAGCCAAAAACATTCAGTACTTC. Its protein product is CAWSIGSLAKNIQYF.

Only a few counts were recorded for this clonotype. The chain is built from TRBV12-3 or TRBV12-4 and TRBJ2-2; possibly TRBD1 for D (5 bases). V was pared by 3 bases and J by 4 bases, with 12 bases between. The CDR3 is 15 amino acids. The CDR3 DNA reads as TGTGCCAGCAGTTTGGAAGGGGCGATCACCGGGGAGCTGTTTTTT. This codes for CASSLEGAITGELFF.

The genes are TRBV9 and TRBJ2-5; possibly TRBD1 or TRBD2 for D (5 bases each). Trimming shortened V by 6 bases and J by 1 base, and 13 bases separated the two germline ends. CDR3 length: 14 amino acids. Germline values: CDR1 SGDLS, CDR2 YYNGEE. The CDR3 is CASNEGRVQETQYF. In DNA, the CDR3 is TGTGCCAGCAACGAGGGCAGGGTCCAAGAGACCCAGTACTTC.

In its sample, this clonotype was seen a few times. The rearrangement links TRBV20-1 to TRBJ2-5, with 8 bases that match TRBD1. CDR3 size: 12 residues. Germline V gene lookup returns CDR1 DFQATT and CDR2 SNEGSKA (reference sequence). Germline trimming cut 6 bases from V and 4 bases from J; bases unmatched to any gene: 4. The CDR3 DNA reads as TGCAGTGCCGTGACAGGGGCAGAGACCCAGTACTTC. Protein: CSAVTGAETQYF.

The rearrangement links TRBV29-1 to TRBJ1-1; D is uncertain. The CDR3 covers 12 residues. Germline values: CDR1 SQVTM, CDR2 ANQGSEA. Trimming took off 6 bases at V and 1 base at J, with 9 bases between the two ends. The CDR3 nucleotides are TGCAGCGTCGTAGACGGGAACACTGAAGCTTTCTTT. Translated, it gives CSVVDGNTEAFF.

This clonotype was picked up a small number of times. V is TRBV20-1 and J is TRBJ2-2; D remains ambiguous. This CDR3 is built from 14 residues. The V end was cut by 1 base, the J end by 2 bases, with 8 bases between. Looked up from germline, CDR1 is DFQATT and CDR2 is SNEGSKA (reference sequence). The CDR3 coding sequence is TGCAGTGCTAGAGTGGGAACCAACACCGGGGAGCTGTTTTTT. As protein: CSARVGTNTGELFF.

The CDR3 DNA follows: TGTGCCAGCAGTTTATCGCCTCCCTTTACCGGGACCTCCGCCTACGAGCAGTACTTC. Translating gives CASSLSPPFTGTSAYEQYF. The V call is TRBV27, the J call TRBJ2-7; possibly TRBD1 or TRBD2 for D (5 bases each). V was trimmed by 0 bases and J by 2 bases, leaving 23 bases between them. The CDR3 contains 19 residues. Germline values: CDR1 MNHEY, CDR2 SMNVEV (reference sequence).

In its sample, this clonotype was seen a few times. The V gene is TRBV7-2, the J gene TRBJ1-2, with D possibly being TRBD1 (6 bases). The germline V and J ends were trimmed by 4 bases and 8 bases, with 14 bases remaining between them. Germline V gene lookup returns CDR1 SGHTA and CDR2 FQGNSA. The CDR3 is 13 residues long. CDR3 coding DNA: TGTGCCAGCAGCTGGGCCGGGACAAACGGCTACACCTTC. As protein: CASSWAGTNGYTF.

This chain connects TRBV27 to TRBJ2-6; the match to TRBD1 covers 11 bases. Germline V gene data show CDR1 as MNHEY and CDR2 as SMNVEV (reference sequence). This CDR3 contains 16 residues. Losses at the gene ends were 5 bases for V and 3 bases for J; bases not matched to a gene: 3. CDR3 region: CASSRGQGGGANVLTF. The CDR3 bases are TGTGCCAGCAGTCGGGGACAGGGGGGTGGGGCCAACGTCCTGACTTTC. Looking up the rest from reference TRBV27 and TRBJ2-6 gives the full variable domain: EAQVTQNPRYLITVTGKKLTVTCSQNMNHEYMSWYRQDPGLGLRQIYYSMNVEVTDKGDVPEGYKVSRKEKRNFPLILESPSPNQTSLYFCASSRGQGGGANVLTFGAGSRLTVL.

The chain uses TRBV10-3 and TRBJ2-3; the match to TRBD1 covers 10 bases. The CDR3 contains 15 residues. Germline V gene sequence: CDR1 ENHRY, CDR2 SYGVKD. The J segment lost 4 bases and the V segment lost 8 bases, leaving 9 bases of the junction unmatched. The CDR3 sequence: CAIGRGQGDADTQYF. CDR3 DNA sequence: TGTGCCATCGGAAGAGGACAGGGGGACGCAGATACGCAGTATTTT.

This clonotype occurred once. The J gene is TRBJ1-4, the V gene TRBV6-1; D ambiguous. The germline CDR1 and CDR2 sequences are MNHNS and SASEGT. V lost 4 bases and J lost 8, with 11 bases in between. The CDR3 has 13 residues. The CDR3 DNA reads TGTGCCAGCAGTGCGGACCGCGGGGAAAAACTGTTTTTT. Protein: CASSADRGEKLFF.

This chain uses TRBV3-1 with TRBJ2-1, with 9 bases identical to TRBD2. CDR1 and CDR2 from the germline V gene are LGHDT and YNNKEL (reference sequence). CDR3 length: 19 amino acids. After removal of 4 bases from V and 4 bases from J, the junction contained 17 bases not matched to a gene. CDR3 residues: CASSRTPGTSPSRYNEQFF. CDR3 bases: TGTGCCAGCAGCCGGACGCCCGGGACTAGCCCATCGCGTTACAATGAGCAGTTCTTC.

The V gene is TRBV24-1, the J gene TRBJ2-1; 14 nucleotides line up with TRBD2. J was trimmed by 8 bases and V by 7 bases; bases with no gene match: 3. Germline loops: CDR1 KGHDR, CDR2 SFDVKD. The CDR3 is 14 amino acids. CDR3 in amino acids: CATRGLAGDHEQFF. The CDR3 DNA is TGTGCCACCAGGGGACTAGCGGGGGACCATGAGCAGTTCTTC.

This chain joins TRBV7-2 and TRBJ2-7, with D hard to call. Germline V gives CDR1 SGHTA, CDR2 FQGNSA. The germline V and J ends were trimmed by 5 bases and 0 bases, with 11 bases remaining between them. This CDR3 is built from 14 residues. CDR3 nucleotide sequence: TGTGCCAGCAGCCCCGAGGTGGCCTCCTACGAGCAGTACTTC. Protein product: CASSPEVASYEQYF. The whole variable domain, filled in from reference TRBV7-2 and TRBJ2-7, reads GAGVSQSPSNKVTEKGKDVELRCDPISGHTALYWYRQSLGQGLEFLIYFQGNSAPDKSGLPSDRFSAERTGGSVSTLTIQRTQQEDSAVYLCASSPEVASYEQYFGPGTRLTVT.

The chain carries TRBV24-1 and TRBJ2-2; 11 bases fit TRBD2. V lost 7 bases to trimming and J lost 2 bases; unmatched junction nucleotides: 2. CDR1 KGHDR and CDR2 SFDVKD come from the germline V gene. The CDR3 loop spans 15 amino acids. The CDR3 sequence is CATSGTSGNTGELFF. The CDR3 DNA follows: TGTGCCACCAGCGGGACTAGCGGAAACACCGGGGAGCTGTTTTTT.